This T cell receptor beta chain was recorded in a study of cytomegalovirus exposure and HLA in healthy donors. Notes on the study in general: Usually a TCR sequence was rare, but some public TCRs were found in many donors. Three chains tied to CMV proved CMV antigen-specific in vitro.

For this clone: Its specificity is not known.

Using immunoSEQ multiplex PCR, the repertoire was profiled, and TCRdb retains in-frame clones only, with some absent. This table holds tens of thousands of clones, roughly 90% found once. The sequenced sample consisted of PBMCs. The TCR comes from a woman aged 18-29 years in good health and CMV-seropositive.

DNA for the CDR3: TGTGCCAGCAGTTACTCGAACAGGGTTGGTGGCTACACCTTC. Translation gives CASSYSNRVGGYTF. The rearrangement uses TRBV6-5 and TRBJ1-2; D is possibly TRBD1 (6 bases). The CDR3 totals 14 residues. Trimming stripped 0 bases from V and 7 bases from J, with 12 bases between. Per germline, CDR1 MNHEY and CDR2 SVGAGI.